Listed here are 25 T cell receptor beta chains from one sample, sequenced in a study of pediatric ulcerative colitis. Assay: immunoSEQ multiplex PCR; the TCRdb copy retains only in-frame clones and omits some. Here the sample spans about 64,000 clones, just over 75% being singletons. Sample: blood. The receptors here all came from a boy under 18 with moderate ulcerative colitis.

The chain joins TRBV10-3 to TRBJ1-5; D ambiguous. The germline V gene has CDR1 ENHRY and CDR2 SYGVKD. CDR3 length equals 15 residues. With 2 bases removed from V and 3 bases from J, the gap between germline ends came to 11 bases. The CDR3 nucleotides read TGTGCCATCAGTGAGGGTCGGGGAGACAATCAGCCCCAGCATTTT. It specifies CAISEGRGDNQPQHF.

The chain recombines TRBV29-1 with TRBJ2-3; 7 nucleotides align to TRBD1. V was clipped by 3 bases and J by 6 bases; unmatched bases: 3. Per the germline V gene, CDR1 is SQVTM and CDR2 is ANQGSEA. The CDR3 runs to 12 residues. CDR3 region: CSVDPGQDTQYF. The DNA of the CDR3 is TGCAGCGTTGATCCGGGACAGGATACGCAGTATTTT.

The rearrangement links TRBV28 to TRBJ2-7, with D possibly being TRBD1 (5 bases). The CDR3 length is 14 residues. V was pared by 3 bases and J by 3 bases, with 12 bases between. Per germline, CDR1 MDHEN and CDR2 SYDVKM. The CDR3, as DNA: TGTGCCAGCAGTTTGCTACAGGCCCACTACGAGCAGTACTTC. It encodes CASSLLQAHYEQYF.

This clone was detected once. Written as DNA, the CDR3 is TGTGCCAGCAGTGTAGGAGGTTCCCTATACAATGAGCAGTTCTTC. Translated, it gives CASSVGGSLYNEQFF. The chain has TRBV6-4 and TRBJ2-1, with D perhaps TRBD2 (5 bases). This CDR3 is built from 15 residues. V shed 4 bases and J shed 4 bases, with 14 bases lying between them. The germline V gene encodes CDR1 MRHNA and CDR2 SNTAGT.

This clone occurred a few times. The rearrangement joins TRBV19 to TRBJ2-7, with unresolved D. CDR1 and CDR2 (germline): LNHDA, SQIVND (reference sequence). Trimming left V 3 bases short and J 0 bases short, with 9 bases between. CDR3 length: 14 amino acids. The CDR3 sequence is CASSISTSSYEQYF. In DNA, the CDR3 is TGTGCCAGTAGTATTTCGACAAGCTCCTACGAGCAGTACTTC.

CDR3 coding DNA: TGTGCCAGCAGCCAAGTAGGGCAGCAAAGCTCTGGAAACACCATATATTTT. This codes for CASSQVGQQSSGNTIYF. The V gene is TRBV4-2, the J gene TRBJ1-3, with D unresolved. Germline CDR1 and CDR2: LGHNA and YNFKEQ. The CDR3 spans 17 residues. The V end lost 1 base, the J end lost 0 bases, and 13 bases lay between the germline ends.

The chain uses TRBV7-9 and TRBJ1-2, with D tentatively TRBD1 (6 bases). Trimming shortened V by 1 base and J by 2 bases, and 11 bases separated the two germline ends. The CDR3 consists of 15 residues. CDR1 and CDR2 (germline): SEHNR, FQNEAQ (reference sequence). Here the CDR3 reads CASSLVTTGNYGYTF. DNA of the CDR3: TGTGCCAGCAGCTTAGTAACAACAGGGAACTATGGCTACACCTTC. Full variable domain (missing parts from reference TRBV7-9 and TRBJ1-2): DTGVSQNPRHKITKRGQNVTFRCDPISEHNRLYWYRQTLGQGPEFLTYFQNEAQLEKSRLLSDRFSAERPKGSFSTLEIQRTEQGDSAMYLCASSLVTTGNYGYTFGSGTRLTVV.

This chain uses TRBV4-3 with TRBJ1-4; the D is unclear. The germline V gene encodes CDR1 LGHNA and CDR2 YSLEER. The CDR3 is 16 amino acids. V was trimmed by 5 bases and J by 0 bases, leaving 13 bases between them. The CDR3 reads CASSLGATATNEKLFF. CDR3 nucleotides: TGCGCCAGCAGCTTGGGCGCAACAGCAACTAATGAAAAACTGTTTTTT.

The chain has TRBV7-9 and TRBJ2-7; D remains ambiguous. Trimming took off 5 bases at V and 1 base at J, with 15 bases between the two ends. The CDR3 runs 15 residues. Germline V gene sequence: CDR1 SEHNR, CDR2 FQNEAQ (reference sequence). CDR3 loop: CASSPPGRSSYEQYF. CDR3 DNA sequence: TGTGCCAGCAGCCCCCCTGGCAGGTCATCCTACGAGCAGTACTTC.

The chain links TRBV29-1 to TRBJ1-1; 7 positions agree with TRBD1. This CDR3 has 12 residues. J gave up 7 bases and V 5 bases, and 7 bases lay outside the gene matches. The germline CDR1 and CDR2 sequences are SQVTM and ANQGSEA. Here the CDR3 reads CSVPPGGGEAFF. In DNA, the CDR3 is TGCAGCGTTCCGCCAGGGGGTGGTGAAGCTTTCTTT.

This clone showed up just once. CDR3 nucleotide sequence: TGCGCCAGCAGCTCCGGACTAGCGGGAGACTCGAACACCGGGGAGCTGTTTTTT. It codes for CASSSGLAGDSNTGELFF. The rearrangement links TRBV5-1 to TRBJ2-2; 13 positions agree with TRBD2. The CDR3 is made up of 18 amino acids. The J segment lost 0 bases and the V segment lost 3 bases, leaving 5 bases of the junction unmatched. Germline lookup yields CDR1 SGHRS and CDR2 YFSETQ.

The chain combines TRBV2 with TRBJ1-3, with D unresolved. CDR3 length equals 16 residues. Germline CDR1 reads SNHLY; CDR2 reads FYNNEI. V was pared by 0 bases and J by 1 base, with 10 bases between. Here the CDR3 DNA reads TGTGCCAGCAGTGAAGCGCTAAGGTTTTCTGGAAACACCATATATTTT. Translating gives CASSEALRFSGNTIYF.

V gene TRBV4-1 combines with J gene TRBJ1-2, with unresolved D. Germline CDR1 and CDR2: MGHRA and YSYEKL. Trimming took off 5 bases at V and 5 bases at J, with 18 bases between the two ends. The CDR3 extends over 15 amino acids. CDR3 sequence reads: CASSAPGSPFYGYTF. The CDR3 DNA reads TGCGCCAGCAGCGCCCCCGGGTCCCCATTTTATGGCTACACCTTC.

The CDR3 here is CAWSAATGVSYEQYF. CDR3 bases: TGTGCCTGGAGTGCTGCGACAGGAGTCTCCTACGAGCAGTACTTC. The V and J genes are TRBV30 and TRBJ2-7; possible D gene TRBD1, 6 bases. Germline-derived CDR1 and CDR2 are GTSNPN and SVGIG (reference sequence). The CDR3 is 15 amino acids. V was shortened by 1 base and J by 0 bases, with 13 bases between the two germline ends. The whole variable domain, remainder taken from reference TRBV30 and TRBJ2-7, is SQTIHQWPATLVQPVGSPLSLECTVEGTSNPNLYWYRQAAGRGLQLLFYSVGIGQISSEVPQNLSASRPQDRQFILSSKKLLLSDSGFYLCAWSAATGVSYEQYFGPGTRLTVT.

The V call is TRBV25-1, the J call TRBJ2-7, with unresolved D. The V end was cut by 4 bases, the J end by 4 bases, with 5 bases between. The CDR3 is made up of 11 amino acids. Germline V gene data show CDR1 as MGHDK and CDR2 as SYGVNS. The CDR3 reads CASSGSYEQYF. DNA for the CDR3: TGTGCCAGCAGTGGGTCTTACGAGCAGTACTTC.

This rearrangement joins TRBV7-9 to TRBJ1-1; 7 positions agree with TRBD1. The CDR3 loop spans 12 amino acids. The ends lost 4 bases at V and 7 bases at J; junction bases unmatched: 3. Germline CDR1 and CDR2: SEHNR and FQNEAQ (reference sequence). CDR3 sequence: CASSWGDSEAFF. The CDR3 DNA reads as TGTGCCAGCAGCTGGGGGGACAGTGAAGCTTTCTTT.

CDR3 residues: CASSQDMASGFNEQFF. CDR3 coding DNA: TGTGCCAGCAGCCAAGATATGGCTAGCGGCTTCAATGAGCAGTTCTTC. J is TRBJ2-1 and V is TRBV4-2, with 7 bases that match TRBD2. The CDR3 contains 16 residues. After removal of 0 bases from V and 6 bases from J, the junction contained 8 bases not matched to a gene. Germline CDR1 is LGHNA and CDR2 is YNFKEQ.

The count of this clone is one. V and J are TRBV5-1 and TRBJ2-2; D is possibly TRBD1 (5 bases). Trimming cost V 4 bases and J 1 base, with 8 bases left between them. Germline V gene sequence: CDR1 SGHRS, CDR2 YFSETQ. This CDR3 has 14 residues. The CDR3 DNA sequence: TGCGCCAGCAGCGTCGGACAGAACACCGGGGAGCTGTTTTTT. Protein sequence: CASSVGQNTGELFF. Together with reference TRBV5-1 and TRBJ2-2, the CDR3 gives the full variable domain: KAGVTQTPRYLIKTRGQQVTLSCSPISGHRSVSWYQQTPGQGLQFLFEYFSETQRNKGNFPGRFSGRQFSNSRSEMNVSTLELGDSALYLCASSVGQNTGELFFGEGSRLTVL.

The J gene is TRBJ1-1, the V gene TRBV7-2; TRBD1 is a possible D gene (5 bases). CDR1 SGHTA and CDR2 FQGNSA come from the germline V gene. V lost 5 bases to trimming and J lost 1 base, with 17 bases between them. The CDR3 extends over 16 amino acids. The CDR3 here is CASSRRMGGANTEAFF. DNA of the CDR3: TGTGCCAGCAGCCGAAGAATGGGCGGGGCGAACACTGAAGCTTTCTTT.

The chain couples TRBV4-3 to TRBJ1-2; D is possibly TRBD1 (5 bases). This CDR3 region has 15 residues. Germline V gene sequence: CDR1 LGHNA, CDR2 YSLEER. V lost 0 bases, J lost 5 bases, and 13 bases lay in between. Here the CDR3 DNA reads TGCGCCAGCAGCCAAGAGCCGACAGCGACATATGGCTACACCTTC. Amino acid sequence: CASSQEPTATYGYTF.

This rearrangement joins TRBV14 to TRBJ2-7; TRBD1 or TRBD2 may be the D gene (5 bases each). Germline CDR1 and CDR2: SGHDN and FVKESK. This CDR3 is built from 12 residues. Trimming cost V 4 bases and J 7 bases, with 11 bases left between them. The CDR3 DNA is TGTGCCAGCAGCCCGCTGGGGGTTGAGCAGTACTTC. Amino acids: CASSPLGVEQYF.

The chain carries TRBV4-1 and TRBJ2-3; no clear D gene. CDR3 length: 14 amino acids. Trimming removed 4 bases from V and 3 bases from J, with 11 bases in between. Germline assignment: CDR1 MGHRA and CDR2 YSYEKL. DNA for the CDR3: TGCGCCAGCAGCCGCTTGGTCCAGACAGATACGCAGTATTTT. It codes for CASSRLVQTDTQYF.

The V and J genes are TRBV6-6 and TRBJ2-2, with a weak D call TRBD1 (6 bases). The CDR3 has 16 amino acids. V was shortened by 8 bases and J by 4 bases, with 20 bases between the two germline ends. CDR1 and CDR2 (germline): MNHNY, SVGAGI (reference sequence). The CDR3 DNA follows: TGTGCCAGCGGGGGACCGGGACAAGGGCTCACCGGGGAGCTGTTTTTT. The encoded protein is CASGGPGQGLTGELFF.

The sample holds a few counts of this clone. The chain is built from TRBV7-3 and TRBJ2-2; D uncertain. V was cut by 6 bases and J by 6 bases, with 11 bases left in between. The CDR3 is 13 amino acids. Germline lookup yields CDR1 SGHTA and CDR2 FQGTGA. The CDR3 region is CASSTQAAGELFF. DNA of the CDR3: TGTGCCAGCAGTACTCAGGCAGCCGGGGAGCTGTTTTTT.

The chain links TRBV7-9 to TRBJ1-1, with no clear D. Trimming took off 2 bases at V and 10 bases at J, with 8 bases between the two ends. The CDR3 is 11 residues long. Germline lookup yields CDR1 SEHNR and CDR2 FQNEAQ (reference sequence). CDR3: CASSLRVVAFF. For the CDR3, the DNA is TGTGCCAGCAGCTTAAGGGTAGTAGCTTTCTTT.